A single sample gave rise to the 26 T cell receptor beta chains below, sequenced in a study of T cells in Graves' hyperthyroidism and ophthalmopathy. Using RNA transcripts as the source, TCR beta CDR3 regions were amplified. TCR CDR3 underwent first-round RT-PCR with the HTBI primer set. One entry per CDR3 protein, called by TCRdb with MiXCR from the multiplex PCR reads. Here the sample spans more than 250,000 distinct CDR3 sequences, over 12% being singletons. The specimen sequenced was blood. The receptors were gathered from a woman aged 45 to 65 with Graves' hyperthyroidism that later progressed to Graves' ophthalmopathy.

V is TRBV15 and J is TRBJ2-1; D is uncertain. The CDR3 spans 14 residues. V lost 1 base and J lost 9, with 13 bases in between. Germline CDR1 is LNHNV and CDR2 is YYDKDF (reference sequence). CDR3 in amino acids: CATSRGGWISEQFF. In nucleotides, the CDR3 is TGTGCCACCAGCAGAGGGGGATGGATTAGTGAGCAGTTCTTC.

Ten or more counts support this clonotype. The V and J genes are TRBV2 and TRBJ2-5, with D uncertain. The V gene's germline CDR1 is SNHLY and CDR2 FYNNEI. The length of the CDR3 is 13 residues. Trimming left V 5 bases short and J 1 base short, with 8 bases between. CDR3 DNA sequence: TGTGCCAGCAGTCCTCTCCTCCAAGAGACCCAGTACTTC. It yields the protein CASSPLLQETQYF.

This clonotype was seen only a few times. This rearrangement joins TRBV28 to TRBJ1-4, with D possibly being TRBD1 (5 bases). The CDR3 spans 16 residues. V shed 8 bases and J shed 0 bases, with 16 bases lying between them. Germline assignment: CDR1 MDHEN and CDR2 SYDVKM. The DNA of the CDR3 is TGTGCCAGCCTCTCGCAGACGGGGGCAACTAATGAAAAACTGTTTTTT. It encodes CASLSQTGATNEKLFF.

This clonotype turned up a few times. This rearrangement joins TRBV13 to TRBJ2-5; D gene unclear. V lost 5 bases and J 5 bases, leaving 15 bases between the germline ends. From germline, CDR1 is PRHDT and CDR2 FYEKMQ (reference sequence). The CDR3 sequence is 14 residues long. The CDR3: CASSPFYGTETQYF. CDR3 DNA sequence: TGTGCCAGCAGCCCTTTTTATGGAACCGAGACCCAGTACTTC.

This clonotype has ten or more counts. This CDR3 reads CATSDPRTPAPYEQYF. The CDR3 DNA reads TGTGCCACCAGTGACCCCCGGACACCGGCGCCCTACGAGCAGTACTTC. The rearrangement links TRBV24-1 to TRBJ2-7; D is perhaps TRBD1 (5 bases). The germline V and J ends were trimmed by 4 bases and 2 bases, with 17 bases remaining between them. This CDR3 has 16 amino acids. Germline V gene lookup returns CDR1 KGHDR and CDR2 SFDVKD.

Of note for this clonotype: This could be a read error, since a much larger clone is one nucleotide away. This chain links TRBV11-2 with TRBJ1-5, with no clear D. Germline V gene data show CDR1 as SGHAT and CDR2 as FQNNGV. The CDR3 is 14 amino acids. In DNA form, the CDR3 reads TGTGCCAGCAGCTTAGGGTTTAGCAATCTGCCCCAGCATTTT. It specifies CASSLGFSNLPQHF.

This rearrangement joins TRBV2 to TRBJ1-4, with a tentative D call TRBD1 (6 bases). Germline CDR1 is SNHLY and CDR2 is FYNNEI. Deletions cut 5 bases from V and 2 bases from J, with 12 bases between. CDR3 length equals 15 residues. In nucleotides, the CDR3 is TGTGCCAGCAGTCAGGGGCCTTGGACTAATGAAAAACTGTTTTTT. Protein sequence: CASSQGPWTNEKLFF.

This clonotype was seen many times. The CDR3 sequence is CASSISFTGRNGYTF. In DNA form, the CDR3 reads TGTGCCAGCAGCATAAGCTTCACAGGGAGAAATGGCTACACCTTC. The J gene is TRBJ1-2, the V gene TRBV27; tentatively, D is TRBD1 (6 bases). This CDR3 comprises 15 residues. With 6 bases removed from V and 6 bases from J, the gap between germline ends came to 20 bases. The germline gives CDR1 MNHEY, CDR2 SMNVEV (reference sequence).

V usage is TRBV5-1 and J usage is TRBJ2-5; no clear D. The germline V gene encodes CDR1 SGHRS and CDR2 YFSETQ. The CDR3 has 11 amino acids. V was cut by 2 bases and J by 9 bases, with 8 bases left in between. The CDR3: CASSFSRAQYF. The CDR3, as DNA: TGCGCCAGCAGCTTTTCTAGGGCCCAGTACTTC.

Details on this clonotype: A clone one base away is much larger, so this may be a read error. The chain joins TRBV10-2 to TRBJ1-1; D might be TRBD1 (6 bases). In germline, CDR1 is WSHSY, CDR2 SAAADI. The CDR3 runs 14 residues. The CDR3 DNA is TGCGCCAGCAGGTCGGGGGGGGCTAACACTGGAGCTTTCTTT. Protein sequence: CASRSGGANTGAFF.

This clonotype appeared many times. V gene TRBV25-1 combines with J gene TRBJ2-3, with D perhaps TRBD2 (6 bases). The length of the CDR3 is 15 residues. CDR1 is MGHDK, CDR2 SYGVNS, per germline. Trimming stripped 4 bases from V and 5 bases from J, with 16 bases between. For the CDR3, the DNA is TGTGCCAGCAGTGGTCCGAGACTAGTAGGAGATACGCAGTATTTT. Protein product: CASSGPRLVGDTQYF.

This clonotype was recorded many times. The rearrangement joins TRBV15 to TRBJ2-3; D remains unclear. The CDR3 length is 16 residues. V lost 5 bases and J 0 bases, leaving 15 bases between the germline ends. Germline CDR1 and CDR2: LNHNV and YYDKDF (reference sequence). The chain's CDR3 is CATSLGPTSSTDTQYF. The CDR3 DNA sequence: TGTGCCACCAGCCTAGGACCAACCTCTAGCACAGATACGCAGTATTTT.

This clonotype was seen once. The chain couples TRBV7-9 to TRBJ1-3; tentative D call: TRBD1 (6 bases). The germline CDR1 and CDR2 sequences are SEHNR and FQNEAQ (reference sequence). CDR3 length equals 16 residues. Trimming removed 6 bases at V and 0 bases at J, with 15 bases between. CDR3: CASSLLGGSSGNTIYF. The CDR3, as DNA: TGTGCCAGCAGTTTACTGGGGGGCTCCTCTGGAAACACCATATATTTT.

This clonotype was seen ten or more times. CDR3 loop: CSARGNEGALYGYTF. The CDR3 nucleotides read TGCAGTGCTAGAGGAAACGAGGGGGCGCTCTATGGCTACACCTTC. The V call is TRBV20-1, the J call TRBJ1-2; 7 nucleotides line up with TRBD1. CDR1 DFQATT and CDR2 SNEGSKA come from the germline V gene (reference sequence). J was trimmed by 4 bases and V by 1 base; bases with no gene match: 9. This CDR3 contains 15 residues.

This clonotype was detected many times. The J gene is TRBJ1-6, the V gene TRBV28, with D uncertain. Trimming took off 7 bases at V and 7 bases at J, with 17 bases between the two ends. The length of the CDR3 is 15 residues. From germline, CDR1 is MDHEN and CDR2 SYDVKM. The CDR3 protein is CASNRKLSGNSPLHF. CDR3 bases: TGTGCCAGCAATCGAAAGCTGTCGGGGAATTCACCCCTCCACTTT.

There are many counts of this clonotype. The chain has TRBV28 and TRBJ2-5, with D unclear. The V gene's germline CDR1 is MDHEN and CDR2 SYDVKM. Trimming cost V 4 bases and J 5 bases, with 8 bases left between them. The CDR3 runs 12 residues. CDR3 protein: CASSSGGETQYF. DNA of the CDR3: TGTGCCAGCAGTTCTGGTGGGGAGACCCAGTACTTC.

Many counts were recorded for this clonotype. This sequence joins TRBV20-1 and TRBJ2-3; 7 nucleotides align to TRBD2. The CDR3 has 16 amino acids. CDR1 and CDR2 from the germline V gene are DFQATT and SNEGSKA (reference sequence). V dropped 3 bases and J dropped 2; count of bases not matched to a gene: 11. The CDR3 nucleotides read TGCAGTGCTAGTTCGAGGGCGGGAGTATACACAGATACGCAGTATTTT. Its protein product is CSASSRAGVYTDTQYF.

This clonotype was found many times. The gene calls are TRBV28 and TRBJ2-5; 11 bases are a match to TRBD2. The germline CDR1 and CDR2 sequences are MDHEN and SYDVKM. The V and J ends lost 2 bases and 1 base, in that order; junction bases with no gene match: 6. CDR3 length: 17 residues. CDR3 coding DNA: TGTGCCAGCAGTTTACGCCCGACTAGCGGGATCCAAGAGACCCAGTACTTC. It codes for CASSLRPTSGIQETQYF.

There are many counts of this clonotype. J is TRBJ1-1 and V is TRBV28; D ambiguous. CDR1 and CDR2 from the germline V gene are MDHEN and SYDVKM. V was pared by 10 bases and J by 11 bases, with 17 bases between. This CDR3 is built from 11 residues. CDR3 in amino acids: CATTTPARAFF. In DNA, the CDR3 is TGTGCCACCACTACACCCGCCCGGGCTTTCTTT.

This clonotype was seen ten or more times. The genes are TRBV2 and TRBJ2-1; the D call may be TRBD1 or TRBD2 (5 bases each). V shed 3 bases and J shed 0 bases, with 15 bases lying between them. Germline V gene lookup returns CDR1 SNHLY and CDR2 FYNNEI. CDR3 length equals 17 residues. The CDR3 DNA is TGTGCCAGCAGTGAGCCCCCCGGGACGGGCTCCTACAATGAGCAGTTCTTC. Translated, it gives CASSEPPGTGSYNEQFF. The complete variable domain, with remaining parts taken from reference TRBV2 and TRBJ2-1, reads EPEVTQTPSHQVTQMGQEVILRCVPISNHLYFYWYRQILGQKVEFLVSFYNNEISEKSEIFDDQFSVERPDGSNFTLKIRSTKLEDSAMYFCASSEPPGTGSYNEQFFGPGTRLTVL.

The chain is built from TRBV28 and TRBJ1-1; D unclear. This CDR3 is 14 amino acids long. CDR1 and CDR2 (germline): MDHEN, SYDVKM. V lost 5 bases, J lost 0 bases, and 10 bases lay in between. This CDR3 is CASSVNFMNTEAFF. The DNA of the CDR3 is TGTGCCAGCAGTGTTAACTTTATGAACACTGAAGCTTTCTTT.

This clonotype occurred many times. This sequence joins TRBV5-1 and TRBJ2-1; TRBD1 might be the D (5 bases). The ends were cut back, 5 bases at V and 6 bases at J, with 9 bases in the middle. The germline CDR1 and CDR2 sequences are SGHRS and YFSETQ. This CDR3 region has 12 residues. The CDR3 loop reads CASRQDGNEQFF. As DNA, the CDR3 is TGCGCCAGCAGACAGGACGGCAATGAGCAGTTCTTC.

The rearrangement joins TRBV10-3 to TRBJ2-4, with a weak D call TRBD1 (5 bases). Trimming removed 10 bases at V and 0 bases at J, with 13 bases between. The V gene's germline CDR1 is ENHRY and CDR2 SYGVKD. CDR3 length equals 14 residues. Written as DNA, the CDR3 is TGTGCCACCAAAGACAGACTAGCCAAAAACATTCAGTACTTC. Amino acid sequence: CATKDRLAKNIQYF.

The rearrangement links TRBV20-1 to TRBJ1-3, with unresolved D. Germline CDR1 is DFQATT and CDR2 is SNEGSKA (reference sequence). Trimming removed 6 bases from V and 4 bases from J, with 7 bases in between. This CDR3 contains 11 residues. The CDR3 is CSASSGNTIYF. The CDR3 DNA is TGCAGTGCGTCGTCAGGAAACACCATATATTTT.

DNA of the CDR3: TGTGCCAGCAGTGAATTGGGCGAGCGGGAAGGTGAGCAGTTCTTC. Protein: CASSELGEREGEQFF. The chain joins TRBV25-1 to TRBJ2-1; 7 bases agree with TRBD2. After removal of 1 base from V and 9 bases from J, the junction contained 9 bases not matched to a gene. Germline values: CDR1 MGHDK, CDR2 SYGVNS. This CDR3 region has 15 residues.

The chain recombines TRBV24-1 with TRBJ2-1; 8 positions agree with TRBD2. CDR1 is KGHDR and CDR2 is SFDVKD in the germline V gene. V was pared by 4 bases and J by 0 bases, with 10 bases of the junction left unmatched. The CDR3 has 18 residues. CDR3 sequence: CATSDPRTSRSSYNEQFF. CDR3 sequence (DNA): TGTGCCACCAGTGACCCCAGGACTAGCAGGAGCTCCTACAATGAGCAGTTCTTC.